This TCR beta chain was captured in a study of molecular identifiers for immune sequencing clone quantification. Study-wide background: Replicate RNA came from about 19,000 or 110,000 naive CD8 cells and was split five ways, and four parts were sequenced. General study results and limits: Naive cells had under 1% of molecules in clones above 20 RNA copies, effectors over 99%. Reports indicate spiked Jurkat TCR RNA from one cell could be found among about a million naive cells.

This CDR3 spans 14 amino acids. Germline CDR1 reads KGHDR; CDR2 reads SFDVKD. V was clipped by 3 bases and J by 1 base, with 7 bases between them. TCRdb ran MiXCR on the PCR reads and lists one entry per CDR3 protein. The table includes 550,000 to 750,000 distinct CDR3 sequences, about 20% detected once. Details on this clonotype: Antigen specificity is unknown.

The source is a human donor in good health. Some libraries in this study had Jurkat cell RNA spiked in. The J gene is TRBJ2-3, the V gene TRBV24-1; unclear D gene. Sample: naive CD8+ T cells from blood, with Jurkat cell RNA spiked in. The sample's subset: FACS-sorted CD8+CD4-CCR7+CD45RA+ naive T cells. The CDR3 coding sequence is TGTGCCACCAGTGATCCAGGAGGCACAGATACGCAGTATTTT. It is translated as CATSDPGGTDTQYF.